The clone carrying this T cell receptor (beta chain) was seen only a few times. The antigen is unknown. This specimen comes from a study of identical twins. Study-level points and caveats: A lower insertion count was a feature of abundant cord blood beta clonotypes, with no such feature in memory repertoires.

TCRdb processed the 5' RACE reads anew with MiXCR; each CDR3 protein has one entry. The sample records some 900,000 distinct CDR3 sequences, over 9% being singletons. The data also belong to a second study, concerning yellow fever vaccine responses in identical twins.

Specimen: PBMCs. This TCR was sampled from a woman aged 18-30 years in good health.

DNA for the CDR3: TGTGCCAGCAGCTATACCGGGACAGGTAGCAATCAGCCCCAGCATTTT. This gives the protein CASSYTGTGSNQPQHF. The V and J genes are TRBV4-2 and TRBJ1-5, with 8 bases matching TRBD1. Germline V CDR1 and CDR2: LGHNA, YNFKEQ. This CDR3 spans 16 amino acids. Trimming removed 5 bases from V and 0 bases from J; junction bases left unmatched: 6.